One sample yielded the 30 T cell receptor beta chains listed below, sequenced in a study of blood T cells in healthy people across ages. It was with a sample-barcoded 5' primer and a J-beta primer mix that a second PCR of about 6 to 11 cycles was run. TCRdb itself ran the 5' RACE reads through MiXCR, one entry per CDR3 protein. The sample lists under 2,000,000 distinct CDR3 sequences, about 49% occurring once. Sequencing used blood. These receptors were collected from a woman in her thirties or forties in good health.

DNA for the CDR3: TGTGCCAGCGGCTGGACTAGCGGGGGCCGCACAGATACGCAGTATTTT. This encodes CASGWTSGGRTDTQYF. This chain links TRBV11-2 with TRBJ2-3; 13 nucleotides match TRBD2. The CDR3 consists of 16 residues. V dropped 8 bases and J dropped 1; count of bases not matched to a gene: 6. Germline V gives CDR1 SGHAT, CDR2 FQNNGV.

The rearrangement uses TRBV7-2 and TRBJ1-2; D not resolved. CDR3 length: 15 residues. The ends were cut back, 5 bases at V and 0 bases at J, with 13 bases in the middle. Germline V gene sequence: CDR1 SGHTA, CDR2 FQGNSA. CDR3 DNA sequence: TGTGCCAGCAGCCCGACGCGGCTAACTAACTATGGCTACACCTTC. Residues: CASSPTRLTNYGYTF.

This clonotype has more than one count but fewer than ten. V gene TRBV27 combines with J gene TRBJ2-7; a weak D match, TRBD2 (6 bases). CDR1 is MNHEY, CDR2 SMNVEV, per germline (reference sequence). V was cut by 5 bases and J by 3 bases, with 17 bases left in between. This CDR3 is 15 amino acids long. CDR3: CASSPSPGEFYEQYF. The CDR3 DNA reads TGTGCCAGCAGTCCCTCCCCGGGGGAGTTCTACGAGCAGTACTTC.

V and J are TRBV6-5 and TRBJ2-4; tentative D call: TRBD2 (5 bases). Trimming left V 11 bases short and J 8 bases short, with 19 bases between. CDR1 and CDR2 from the germline V gene are MNHEY and SVGAGI. The CDR3 has 13 residues. The CDR3, as DNA: TGTGCCTCCCGCAGAGAGGCGCGGGACATTCAGTACTTC. Its translation is CASRREARDIQYF.

The CDR3 region has the DNA TGTGCCAGCAGCCAAGACAGGGGGCAGGACTATGGCTACACCTTC. This gives the protein CASSQDRGQDYGYTF. The chain carries TRBV4-2 and TRBJ1-2; 8 bases match TRBD1. The CDR3 runs 15 residues. The V and J ends lost 0 bases and 3 bases, in that order; junction bases with no gene match: 3. Germline loops: CDR1 LGHNA, CDR2 YNFKEQ.

This clonotype has just a few counts. J is TRBJ2-5 and V is TRBV28, with D unclear. The V gene lost 2 bases and the J gene lost 1 base, with 11 bases spanning the gap. The germline gives CDR1 MDHEN, CDR2 SYDVKM. The CDR3 is 15 amino acids. CDR3 nucleotides: TGTGCCAGCAGTTTACCGATTTCACGCCAAGAGACCCAGTACTTC. It yields the protein CASSLPISRQETQYF.

The chain joins TRBV20-1 to TRBJ2-7, with D tentatively TRBD1 (5 bases). CDR1 is DFQATT, CDR2 SNEGSKA, per germline (reference sequence). The CDR3 length is 14 residues. The V gene lost 3 bases and the J gene lost 4 bases, with 16 bases spanning the gap. The CDR3 loop reads CSASQPGIIYEQYF. Written as DNA, the CDR3 is TGCAGTGCTAGCCAGCCAGGGATTATTTACGAGCAGTACTTC.

This clonotype was seen a handful of times. The V gene is TRBV6-6, the J gene TRBJ2-7; D not certain. This CDR3 has 16 residues. Germline assignment: CDR1 MNHNY and CDR2 SVGAGI (reference sequence). V was trimmed by 2 bases and J by 2 bases, leaving 16 bases between them. CDR3 loop: CASSYVGHRSPYEQYF. For the CDR3, the DNA is TGTGCCAGCAGTTACGTCGGGCACCGAAGCCCCTACGAGCAGTACTTC.

The chain combines TRBV12-5 with TRBJ2-1; possible D gene TRBD2, 5 bases. Germline CDR1 LGHNT, CDR2 FRNRAP. This CDR3 is built from 13 residues. Trimming shortened V by 5 bases and J by 7 bases, and 12 bases separated the two germline ends. The CDR3 sequence: CASGPPGKNEQFF. CDR3 bases: TGTGCTAGTGGTCCCCCGGGGAAAAATGAGCAGTTCTTC.

This clonotype was observed a single time. The rearrangement joins TRBV3-1 to TRBJ2-3, with TRBD2 identical over 8 bases. J lost 2 bases, V lost 1 base, and 8 bases had no gene match. The germline gives CDR1 LGHDT, CDR2 YNNKEL (reference sequence). The CDR3 loop spans 17 amino acids. CDR3 loop: CASSQVSGGPVTDTQYF. In nucleotides, the CDR3 is TGTGCCAGCAGCCAAGTAAGCGGGGGTCCGGTCACAGATACGCAGTATTTT.

The chain recombines TRBV7-3 with TRBJ2-1; 9 nucleotides align to TRBD2. V trimming: 5 bases; J trimming: 9 bases; junction bases outside the gene matches: 14. The germline CDR1 and CDR2 sequences are SGHTA and FQGTGA. This CDR3 spans 16 amino acids. The CDR3 region is CASSPRAGTSSIEQFF. CDR3 bases: TGTGCCAGCAGCCCAAGGGCCGGGACTAGCTCTATTGAGCAGTTCTTC. Drawing the rest from reference TRBV7-3 and TRBJ2-1, the complete variable domain is GAGVSQTPSNKVTEKGKYVELRCDPISGHTALYWYRQSLGQGPEFLIYFQGTGAADDSGLPNDRFFAVRPEGSVSTLKIQRTERGDSAVYLCASSPRAGTSSIEQFFGPGTRLTVL.

This clonotype has at least ten counts. The chain employs TRBV7-2 and TRBJ2-5; the D gene is possibly TRBD2 (6 bases). The V gene lost 0 bases and the J gene lost 2 bases, with 7 bases spanning the gap. The CDR3 has 14 amino acids. The germline V gene has CDR1 SGHTA and CDR2 FQGNSA. The CDR3 here is CASSLAGRQETQYF. CDR3 nucleotide sequence: TGTGCCAGCAGCTTAGCGGGGAGGCAAGAGACCCAGTACTTC.

V is TRBV4-3 and J is TRBJ2-1; D is perhaps TRBD2 (6 bases). The germline V and J ends were trimmed by 4 bases and 7 bases, with 20 bases remaining between them. Germline CDR1 LGHNA, CDR2 YSLEER. This CDR3 contains 16 residues. The CDR3 DNA follows: TGCGCCAGCAGCCCTGGTACGGGACTTAGCCGGAATGAGCAGTTCTTC. This translates into CASSPGTGLSRNEQFF.

The CDR3 bases are TGCGCCAGCAGCACGGCCCTTGGCACAGATACGCAGTATTTT. Amino acids: CASSTALGTDTQYF. This chain uses TRBV5-1 with TRBJ2-3; D is uncertain. CDR1 is SGHRS, CDR2 YFSETQ, per germline. Trimming took off 4 bases at V and 1 base at J, with 10 bases between the two ends. The CDR3 is 14 residues long.

The J gene is TRBJ2-3, the V gene TRBV2; 10 nucleotides line up with TRBD2. CDR3 length: 15 amino acids. V lost 2 bases to trimming and J lost 10 bases; unmatched junction nucleotides: 9. Germline CDR1 reads SNHLY; CDR2 reads FYNNEI. The CDR3, as DNA: TGTGCCAGCAGTGAACTAGCGGGGGCACCCTCGGCGCAGTATTTT. This gives the protein CASSELAGAPSAQYF. Full variable domain (remainder filled in from reference TRBV2 and TRBJ2-3): EPEVTQTPSHQVTQMGQEVILRCVPISNHLYFYWYRQILGQKVEFLVSFYNNEISEKSEIFDDQFSVERPDGSNFTLKIRSTKLEDSAMYFCASSELAGAPSAQYFGPGTRLTVL.

This clonotype was seen a handful of times. The rearrangement uses TRBV27 and TRBJ2-7; 8 nucleotides align to TRBD1. Trimming at V came to 3 bases and at J to 1 base, leaving 5 bases not matched to a gene. This CDR3 contains 15 residues. Germline-derived CDR1 and CDR2 are MNHEY and SMNVEV (reference sequence). The CDR3 loop is CASSFGRGLSYEQYF. CDR3 DNA: TGTGCCAGCAGTTTCGGCAGGGGGCTTTCCTACGAGCAGTACTTC.

This clonotype came up a few times. The CDR3 reads CASSVLGAGGSDTQYF. The CDR3 region has the DNA TGTGCCAGCAGCGTACTGGGGGCGGGAGGATCAGATACGCAGTATTTT. The gene calls are TRBV9 and TRBJ2-3; 8 positions agree with TRBD2. CDR3 length equals 16 residues. V gave up 1 base and J gave up 4 bases; unmatched junction bases: 8. The germline CDR1 and CDR2 sequences are SGDLS and YYNGEE.

The chain combines TRBV28 with TRBJ2-7; D remains unclear. Trimming removed 5 bases from V and 10 bases from J, with 18 bases in between. CDR1 MDHEN and CDR2 SYDVKM come from the germline V gene. The CDR3 runs 13 residues. CDR3 region: CASSPPPLVAQYF. CDR3 bases: TGTGCCAGCAGTCCTCCCCCACTTGTGGCCCAGTACTTC.

The gene calls are TRBV7-9 and TRBJ1-2, with D unresolved. The V gene lost 0 bases and the J gene lost 2 bases, with 7 bases spanning the gap. This CDR3 spans 14 amino acids. Per the germline V gene, CDR1 is SEHNR and CDR2 is FQNEAQ (reference sequence). The CDR3 sequence is CASSLAWTNYGYTF. The CDR3 DNA is TGTGCCAGCAGCTTAGCATGGACGAACTATGGCTACACCTTC.

This chain uses TRBV21-1 with TRBJ2-3; TRBD1 is the table's D call, not checked against the DNA. TRBV21-1 corresponds to a pseudogene. This CDR3 comprises 20 residues. The CDR3 DNA reads as TGTGCCAGCAGCAACCCCCTTAAGTTACTTGGCTATAATAGCACAGATACGCAGTATTTT. Protein sequence: CASSNPLKLLGYNSTDTQYF.

For the CDR3, the DNA is TGCAGTGCTAGAGGAGGCAGGGGGTCCATGAACACTGAAGCTTTCTTT. It specifies CSARGGRGSMNTEAFF. The chain recombines TRBV20-1 with TRBJ1-1, with 7 bases that match TRBD1. CDR1 is DFQATT, CDR2 SNEGSKA, per germline (reference sequence). The V and J ends lost 1 base and 0 bases, in that order; junction bases with no gene match: 8. This CDR3 has 16 amino acids.

A single count supports this clonotype. The V and J genes are TRBV24-1 and TRBJ1-1; maybe TRBD1 (5 bases). The CDR3 is made up of 14 amino acids. V gave up 7 bases and J gave up 0 bases, with 11 bases separating them. The germline CDR1 and CDR2 sequences are KGHDR and SFDVKD. The CDR3 DNA reads TGTGCCACCAGACAGGCGGGGATGAACACTGAAGCTTTCTTT. Translating it yields CATRQAGMNTEAFF.

The J gene is TRBJ1-5, the V gene TRBV7-2; unclear D gene. This CDR3 spans 15 amino acids. Germline values: CDR1 SGHTA, CDR2 FQGNSA. V lost 3 bases and J 7 bases, leaving 16 bases between the germline ends. CDR3: CASSFGGGSTQPQHF. The CDR3 DNA follows: TGTGCCAGCAGCTTTGGCGGCGGTTCAACCCAGCCCCAGCATTTT.

Written as DNA, the CDR3 is TGTGCCAGCAGCCAACCCCGGACCAATCAGGACGAAAAACTGTTTTTT. It specifies CASSQPRTNQDEKLFF. The chain has TRBV14 and TRBJ1-4; no definite D call. Trimming took off 2 bases at V and 8 bases at J, with 18 bases between the two ends. This CDR3 spans 16 amino acids. Germline assignment: CDR1 SGHDN and CDR2 FVKESK. The whole variable domain, filled in from reference TRBV14 and TRBJ1-4, reads EAGVTQFPSHSVIEKGQTVTLRCDPISGHDNLYWYRRVMGKEIKFLLHFVKESKQDESGMPNNRFLAERTGGTYSTLKVQPAELEDSGVYFCASSQPRTNQDEKLFFGSGTQLSVL.

This rearrangement joins TRBV6-2 or TRBV6-3 to TRBJ2-7; no reliable D call. The J call may not be correct, given that the DNA end is closer to TRBJ2-5. The CDR3 contains 15 residues. Per the germline V gene, CDR1 is MNHEY and CDR2 is SVGEGT. The CDR3 DNA is TGTGCCAGCAGACCCCTCCCTCCGGAGCAAGAGACCCAGTACTTC. Translated: CASRPLPPEQETQYF.

The rearrangement uses TRBV20-1 and TRBJ1-5; TRBD1 agrees at 7 bases. Losses at the gene ends were 4 bases for V and 5 bases for J; bases not matched to a gene: 5. The CDR3 sequence is 13 residues long. CDR1 and CDR2 (germline): DFQATT, SNEGSKA (reference sequence). The chain's CDR3 is CSATGTDYQPQHF. The CDR3 nucleotides read TGCAGTGCTACCGGGACAGATTATCAGCCCCAGCATTTT.

This clonotype showed up just a few times. This sequence joins TRBV7-9 and TRBJ2-1, with TRBD2 matching 9 bases. Germline lookup yields CDR1 SEHNR and CDR2 FQNEAQ (reference sequence). The CDR3 is made up of 15 amino acids. V lost 2 bases and J lost 7; bases outside the gene matches: 6. The CDR3 DNA follows: TGTGCCAGCAGCTTACAGCGGGGGGTTTCGAATGAGCAGTTCTTC. Translation gives CASSLQRGVSNEQFF.

This clonotype was seen only a few times. This chain links TRBV27 with TRBJ1-2; D is uncertain. The V gene lost 5 bases and the J gene lost 5 bases, with 15 bases spanning the gap. Germline V lookup: CDR1 MNHEY, CDR2 SMNVEV (reference sequence). This CDR3 is built from 14 residues. CDR3 sequence: CASSPSGRAYGYTF. The CDR3 DNA follows: TGTGCCAGCAGTCCATCCGGGAGGGCTTATGGCTACACCTTC.

This clonotype has a handful of counts. V and J are TRBV6-5 and TRBJ2-7, with 7 bases that match TRBD1. CDR1 is MNHEY, CDR2 SVGAGI, per germline. J lost 6 bases, V lost 5 bases, and 10 bases had no gene match. The CDR3 consists of 14 residues. This CDR3 is CASSATGPWLEQYF. DNA of the CDR3: TGTGCCAGCAGTGCGACAGGGCCTTGGCTCGAGCAGTACTTC.

This clonotype came up many times. The CDR3 sequence: CSAFPGQGNQPQHF. CDR3 coding DNA: TGCAGTGCTTTTCCGGGACAGGGTAATCAGCCCCAGCATTTT. The V call is TRBV20-1, the J call TRBJ1-5; TRBD1 matches 9 bases. CDR3 length: 14 amino acids. Trimming took 5 bases from V and 4 from J; bases not matched to a gene: 6. Germline CDR1 reads DFQATT; CDR2 reads SNEGSKA (reference sequence).